The clone carrying this T cell receptor (beta chain) was seen repeatedly, ten times or more. Its specificity is not known. Germline V gene sequence: CDR1 DFQATT, CDR2 SNEGSKA (reference sequence). After removal of 0 bases from V and 5 bases from J, the junction contained 12 bases not matched to a gene. The CDR3 length is 17 residues. In TCRdb, the 5' RACE reads were re-called with MiXCR into one record per CDR3 protein. This sample has 65,000 to 70,000 distinct CDR3 sequences, with about 6% found just once. The data belong to a study of T cells after yellow fever vaccination. General observations from the study: A secondary response was less intense yet reached its peak sooner, at day 5 versus 15. Most clones from primary vaccination resurfaced after the booster (nearly 97% CD4, over 85% CD8). Clonotypes shared by both compartments, CD4 and CD8, made up a small share.

The chain links TRBV20-1 to TRBJ2-1, with 8 bases lining up with TRBD2. The TCR comes from a man younger than 30 who received the YFV17D yellow fever vaccine. Specimen: CD4+ T cells sorted from PBMCs, collected roughly 14 days after the first yellow fever vaccination. CDR3 amino acids: CSARDSGAGGPDNEQFF. The CDR3 DNA follows: TGCAGTGCTAGAGATTCCGGCGCGGGGGGCCCTGACAATGAGCAGTTCTTC.